This T cell receptor beta chain came from a study of blood T cells in healthy people across ages. Study findings and constraints: A roughly linear fall in TCR beta diversity per million T cells was seen with increasing age.

This CDR3 has 15 amino acids. Germline values: CDR1 MGHDK, CDR2 SYGVNS. The V gene lost 2 bases and the J gene lost 10 bases, with 20 bases spanning the gap. Details on this clonotype: Its antigen is unknown.

Using a J-beta primer mix together with a sample-barcoded 5' primer, a second PCR was run for 7 to 11 cycles. TCRdb used MiXCR to reprocess the 5' RACE reads, holding one entry per CDR3 protein. The sample has fewer than 950,000 distinct CDR3 sequences, approximately 55% seen once. Staff drew approximately 9.7 milliliters of peripheral blood from each donor. No fewer than 7 million PBMCs went into each sample. This chain joins TRBV25-1 and TRBJ1-2, with a weak D call TRBD1 (5 bases). The receptor was isolated from a man aged 80 or over in good health. Specimen: blood. CDR3 in DNA: TGTGCCAGCAGTGAAGATCGTGGGGGAGGTCTTGACTACACCTTC. Encoded protein: CASSEDRGGGLDYTF.